This T cell receptor beta chain is drawn from a study of T-cell reconstitution after alpha-beta-depleted transplantation in children. Germline CDR1 reads KGHSH; CDR2 reads LQKENI. CDR3 length: 12 residues. Germline trimming cut 3 bases from V and 10 bases from J; bases unmatched to any gene: 1. Preparing the TCRbeta library involved the use of unique molecular identifiers. TCRdb reprocessed the PCR reads via MiXCR and lists one record per CDR3 protein. The profile shows 500,000 to 600,000 distinct CDR3 sequences, around 16% of them singletons. The sample in question was PBMCs from the stem cell graft donor, obtained from the stem cell graft. The chain is built from TRBV18 and TRBJ1-2; 11 nucleotides match TRBD1. The receptor was isolated from a human donor who donated a stem cell graft to a child with acute lymphoblastic leukemia. CDR3 coding DNA: TGTGCCAGCTCACCGGACAGGGGGCTCTACACCTTC. Residues: CASSPDRGLYTF. The whole variable domain, remainder taken from reference TRBV18 and TRBJ1-2, is NAGVMQNPRHLVRRRGQEARLRCSPMKGHSHVYWYRQLPEEGLKFMVYLQKENIIDESGMPKERFSAEFPKEGPSILRIQQVVRGDSAAYFCASSPDRGLYTFGSGTRLTVV.